Shown below are 2 T cell receptor beta chains from a single sample sequenced in a study of T cells after yellow fever vaccination. Via MiXCR, TCRdb re-called the 5' RACE reads, giving one row per CDR3 protein. Of hundreds of thousands of distinct CDR3 sequences in the sample, about 19% were seen once. The sample in question was PBMCs, obtained 15 days after the yellow fever booster vaccination. Receptor source: a man younger than 40 who received the YFV17D yellow fever vaccine.

This clonotype was seen a handful of times. V and J are TRBV24-1 and TRBJ2-3; D unclear. Germline CDR1 is KGHDR and CDR2 is SFDVKD. This CDR3 spans 13 amino acids. The V and J ends lost 3 bases and 1 base respectively, with 4 bases between them. As DNA, the CDR3 is TGTGCCACCAGTGATGGAGGCACAGATACGCAGTATTTT. Translating gives CATSDGGTDTQYF.

This rearrangement joins TRBV12-3 or TRBV12-4 to TRBJ2-4; D gene unclear. This CDR3 has 12 amino acids. Trimming stripped 5 bases from V and 6 bases from J, with 8 bases between. The CDR3 nucleotides are TGTGCCAGCAGTCAAAAGGGAAACATTCAGTACTTC. It codes for CASSQKGNIQYF.